The entry below gives a single T cell receptor beta chain sequence along with its context. The source of the sample is a study of blood T cell repertoires in COVID-19. Study-wide background: T cells, B-cell-depleted T cells, or PBMCs provided the cDNA or gDNA that served as material.

This CDR3 is built from 11 residues. V was clipped by 6 bases and J by 9 bases; unmatched bases: 3. The germline CDR1 and CDR2 sequences are LNHDA and SQIVND (reference sequence). Profiled with immunoSEQ multiplex PCR; TCRdb holds only in-frame clones, not every one. The sample contains hundreds of thousands of clones, approximately 88% of which appear only once. The chain couples TRBV19 to TRBJ1-1, with 8 bases fitting TRBD1. This TCR derives from a woman under 30 who had recovered from COVID-19. Material for sequencing was PBMCs or T cells enriched from blood (not recorded which). The DNA for the CDR3 is TGTGCCAGTAGAGCCAGGGGGCAAGCTTTCTTT. Translating it yields CASRARGQAFF.